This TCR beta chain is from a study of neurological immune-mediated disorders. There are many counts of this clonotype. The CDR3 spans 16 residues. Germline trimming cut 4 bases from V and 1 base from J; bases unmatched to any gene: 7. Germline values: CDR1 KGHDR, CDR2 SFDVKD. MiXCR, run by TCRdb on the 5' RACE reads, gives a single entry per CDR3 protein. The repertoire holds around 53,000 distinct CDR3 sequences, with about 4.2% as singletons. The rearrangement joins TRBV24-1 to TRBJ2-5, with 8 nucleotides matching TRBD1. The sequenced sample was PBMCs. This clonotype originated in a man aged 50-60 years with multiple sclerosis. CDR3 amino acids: CATSDILGTGQETQYF. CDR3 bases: TGTGCCACCAGTGACATACTCGGGACAGGCCAAGAGACCCAGTACTTC.